Listed below are T cell receptor beta chains from one sample, sequenced in a study of T cells in Graves' hyperthyroidism and ophthalmopathy. From the multiplex PCR reads, TCRdb called clonotypes with MiXCR, one entry per CDR3 protein. The repertoire holds over 500,000 distinct CDR3 sequences, with approximately 15% as singletons. Material: blood. The receptor set was obtained from a woman aged 40 to 55 with Graves' hyperthyroidism. The CDR3 runs from the conserved cysteine through the conserved F or W. The D gene is left open where the match is weak. Clone sizes are given selectively: once, few, many, or a class where the clone is expanded.

>TRBJ2-5|many|TRBD2|TRBV2
TGTGCCAGCAGTGAAATGGGCGGGAGTTTAGAGACCCAGTACTTC
CASSEMGGSLETQYF
>TRBJ2-7|many|TRBD2|TRBV28
TGTGCCAGCAGTCACGGCGGGGGGCCCAACGAGCAGTACTTC
CASSHGGGPNEQYF
>TRBJ2-3|few|TRBD2|TRBV12-3/TRBV12-4
TGTGCCAGCAGATTGGGACTAGCGGGAGGCGCCGATACGCAGTATTTT
CASRLGLAGGADTQYF
>TRBJ2-3|many|TRBD1|TRBV5-1
TGCGCCAGCAGCTTGGCCCGGACAGGGGGTTCAGATACGCAGTATTTT
CASSLARTGGSDTQYF
>TRBJ2-7|.|.|TRBV6-1
TGTGCCAGCAGTGAAGGAGTACAGGGATCCTACGAGCAGTACTTC
CASSEGVQGSYEQYF
>TRBJ2-5|many|.|TRBV5-1
TGCGCCAGCAGCTTGGTGGTGGGACTCCAAGAGACCCAGTACTTC
CASSLVVGLQETQYF
>TRBJ1-6|.|.|TRBV11-2
TGTGCCAGCAGCTTAAATAATTCACCCCTCCACTTT
CASSLNNSPLHF
>TRBJ2-3|once|.|TRBV5-1
TGCGCCAGCAGCCCACAGGGTAACGCAGATACGCAGTATTTT
CASSPQGNADTQYF
>TRBJ2-7|many|TRBD2|TRBV3-1
TGTGCCAGCAGCGAAACTAGCGGGGCTACCGAGCAGTACTTC
CASSETSGATEQYF
>TRBJ2-3|.|TRBD1|TRBV11-1
TGTGCCAGCAGCTTAGGGACAGGGGTCCGCACAGATACGCAGTATTTT
CASSLGTGVRTDTQYF
>TRBJ2-1|many|.|TRBV7-2
TGTGCCAGCAGCTTAGGGGCTAGCGCCTATGAGCAGTTCTTC
CASSLGASAYEQFF
>TRBJ2-7|.|TRBD2|TRBV27
TGTGCCAGCAGTAAGGCTAGCGGGAGGTTCGACGAGCAGTACTTC
CASSKASGRFDEQYF
>TRBJ2-6|.|TRBD1|TRBV28
TGTGCCAGCACCGACAGGGACTCTGGGGCCAACGTCCTGACTTTC
CASTDRDSGANVLTF
>TRBJ1-5|.|.|TRBV10-2
TGCGCCAGCAGTCCTCAAGGGGGGGGGTATAGCAATCAGCCCCAGCATTTT
CASSPQGGGYSNQPQHF
>TRBJ2-2|many|.|TRBV5-1
TGCGCCAGCAGACCATCCGGACAGAACACCGGGGAGCTGTTTTTT
CASRPSGQNTGELFF
>TRBJ1-2|many|.|TRBV20-1
TGCAGTGCCCCGGAAGGGGGGAATGGCTACACCTTC
CSAPEGGNGYTF
>TRBJ1-2|.|TRBD1|TRBV28
TGTGCCAGCAACAGACAGGGAAGATATGGCTACACCTTC
CASNRQGRYGYTF
>TRBJ2-7|few|.|TRBV12-3/TRBV12-4
TGTGCCAGCCAAAGCCTGGACTACGAGCAGTACTTC
CASQSLDYEQYF
>TRBJ2-5|many|TRBD1|TRBV28
TGTGCCAGCAGACGAGCGGACAGGTGGCGCGAGACCCAGTACTTC
CASRRADRWRETQYF
>TRBJ1-5|many|TRBD1|TRBV20-1
TGCAGTGCTAGAAGACAGGGTGATAGCAATCAGCCCCAGCATTTT
CSARRQGDSNQPQHF
>TRBJ2-2|few|TRBD2|TRBV2
TGTGCCAGCAGCGTACTAGCGGGAGGGTTAGGCACCGGGGAGCTGTTTTTT
CASSVLAGGLGTGELFF
>TRBJ2-6|.|TRBD1|TRBV6-1
TGTGCCAGCAGGCCGCCGGGACAGGGTTCTGGGGCCAACGTCCTGACTTTC
CASRPPGQGSGANVLTF
>TRBJ2-2|many|.|TRBV28
TGTGCCAGCAGGTCTGGGACAACGAACACCGGGGAGCTGTTTTTT
CASRSGTTNTGELFF
>TRBJ2-7|.|.|TRBV6-1
TGTGCCAGCGACATTAGCCAGGGCTACGAGCAGTACTTC
CASDISQGYEQYF